This T cell receptor beta chain was retrieved from a study of blood T cell repertoires in COVID-19. Background on the study: The United States, Italy and Spain were the sources of the acute and convalescent COVID-19 samples. T cells, B-cell-depleted T cells, or PBMCs provided the cDNA or gDNA that served as material.

The CDR3 has 16 residues. J gave up 8 bases and V 0 bases, and 9 bases lay outside the gene matches. Germline lookup yields CDR1 SGHNT and CDR2 YYREEE (reference sequence). The authors' processing: Amplified reference gene primers provided the basis for estimating nucleated cell counts. Sequencing used immunoSEQ multiplex PCR; TCRdb keeps in-frame clones, though not all of them. V and J calls and clone size follow that table, whereas D and trimming were derived from the DNA. The data show over 60,000 clones, with 82% seen just once and roughly an eighth held by the top ten. This receptor was taken from a woman of 80 years or more with acute or convalescent COVID-19. This chain connects TRBV5-4 to TRBJ2-1; 9 bases align to TRBD1. Specimen: peripheral blood. This CDR3 reads CASSLAPGTGTHEQFF. For the CDR3, the DNA is TGTGCCAGCAGCTTGGCCCCCGGGACAGGGACACATGAGCAGTTCTTC.